This entry lists 2 T cell receptor beta chains sequenced from one sample in a study of cytomegalovirus exposure and HLA in healthy donors (dated by TCRdb to about 2017). The library was prepared using the immunoSEQ multiplex PCR assay. The multiplex PCR relied on a mix of 60 forward primers for TCR Vbeta segments and 13 reverse primers for TCR Jbeta segments. In TCRdb, the immuneACCESS table is reduced to in-frame sequences with V and J assigned. These tables do not hold every clone; where another copy was compared, an unresolved V gene accounts for under half, and the others remain unexplained. The sample's table lists a count of roughly 39,000 clones. Jointly, the top ten make up approximately 1.4% of the sample. Sequencing was done on a sample of PBMCs. Source of these receptors: a man between 25 and 39 years old in good health and CMV-seronegative.

V usage is TRBV6-5 and J usage is TRBJ2-2; TRBD2 might be the D (6 bases). This CDR3 region has 15 residues. The V and J ends lost 6 bases and 1 base respectively, with 12 bases between them. Germline V lookup: CDR1 MNHEY, CDR2 SVGAGI. The CDR3 sequence is CASRTGTQNTGELFF. The DNA of the CDR3 is TGTGCCAGCAGAACCGGGACTCAGAACACCGGGGAGCTGTTTTTT.

CDR3 nucleotide sequence: TGCAGCGTTGATAGATACAATGAGCAGTTCTTC. This gives the protein CSVDRYNEQFF. The chain joins TRBV29-1 to TRBJ2-1; D remains ambiguous. V dropped 3 bases and J dropped 4 bases, with 4 bases sitting between them. The germline CDR1 and CDR2 sequences are SQVTM and ANQGSEA. This CDR3 contains 11 residues.